The rows below give T cell receptor beta chains drawn from one sample of a study of blood T cell repertoires in COVID-19. Method: immunoSEQ multiplex PCR; TCRdb's copy keeps in-frame clones and lacks some. Of under 250,000 clones listed, about four fifths are singletons. Sequencing was carried out using peripheral blood. These receptors came from a woman aged 55-69 years with acute or convalescent COVID-19. The CDR3 runs from the conserved cysteine through the conserved F or W. D genes are given only for firm matches. Expanded clones are given a class, and other clones once, few, many or no size at all.

j_call	d_call	v_call	clone_size	cdr3_aa
TRBJ1-2	-	TRBV15	-	CATSRDVGAGLGGYTF
TRBJ1-5	-	TRBV7-8	-	CASSLGSAGAYNQPQHF
TRBJ2-7	TRBD2	TRBV10-2	-	CASSESTLLAFEQYF
TRBJ1-6	-	TRBV21-1	-	CASSKGEQGQDIRDDNSPLHF
TRBJ2-3	TRBD2	TRBV5-6	-	CASSLANLAGGRGDTQYF
TRBJ1-4	TRBD1	TRBV27	few	CASRPVTGVRGEKLFF
TRBJ2-1	-	TRBV18	-	CASSQDSEQFF
TRBJ1-5	-	TRBV6-1	-	CASSEYPDRSNQPQHF
TRBJ2-3	TRBD2	TRBV4-1	-	CASSQRGLAGNTDTQYF
TRBJ1-2	TRBD1	TRBV4-3	-	CASSLDRAGYTF
TRBJ2-7	-	TRBV11-2	-	CASRSTVYEQYF
TRBJ1-5	TRBD1	TRBV30	-	CAWSQGGHLNQPQHF
TRBJ1-1	-	TRBV11-2	few	CASSLAAGVWGTEAFF
TRBJ1-1	-	TRBV27	-	CASSLAQGYTEAFF
TRBJ1-2	TRBD1	TRBV28	-	CASSFRGTGTSYGYTF
TRBJ1-2	TRBD1	TRBV9	-	CASDRGAGYGYTF
TRBJ1-1	-	TRBV4-2	-	CASSQGLSSGIRLTRTFF
TRBJ2-5	TRBD2	TRBV5-4	-	CASSPPRTSGTETQYF
TRBJ2-1	TRBD1	TRBV7-6	few	CASSLFFRDSLFLNEQFF
TRBJ2-7	-	TRBV5-8	once	CASSSRLRSSYEQYF
TRBJ1-5	TRBD1	TRBV19	few	CAREGAPRHF
TRBJ1-1	TRBD1	TRBV29-1	-	CSVRIQGANTEAFF
TRBJ2-5	TRBD2	TRBV10-3	many	CAISPGLAPRETQYF